The 6 T cell receptor beta chains below were found in one sample sequenced in a study of blood T cell repertoires in COVID-19. Generated by immunoSEQ multiplex PCR, the TCRdb table keeps only in-frame clones and is missing some. This sample carries some 71,000 clones, 81% of them seen once, and the ten largest clones take more than 0.7%. Material for sequencing was peripheral blood. Every receptor here comes from a woman in her seventies with acute or convalescent COVID-19.

This clone has more than one count but fewer than ten. This chain connects TRBV7-2 to TRBJ1-3, with unresolved D. V lost 5 bases and J 2 bases, leaving 10 bases between the germline ends. There are 14 residues in the CDR3. Germline CDR1 is SGHTA and CDR2 is FQGNSA. In DNA form, the CDR3 reads TGTGCCAGCAGCGAATTCCGGGCTGGAAACACCATATATTTT. As protein: CASSEFRAGNTIYF.

CDR3 sequence: CSASTPPGLAGSTDTQYF. CDR3 bases: TGCAGTGCTAGTACCCCCCCTGGACTAGCGGGAAGCACAGATACGCAGTATTTT. The V gene is TRBV20-1, the J gene TRBJ2-3; 12 positions match TRBD2. This CDR3 contains 18 residues. Germline CDR1 is DFQATT and CDR2 is SNEGSKA (reference sequence). J was trimmed by 0 bases and V by 3 bases; bases with no gene match: 10.

This sequence joins TRBV29-1 and TRBJ1-2, with 8 bases matching TRBD1. The CDR3 is 12 residues long. Germline V gives CDR1 SQVTM, CDR2 ANQGSEA. The V gene end was trimmed by 7 bases and the J gene end by 3 bases; junction bases not matched to a gene: 4. This CDR3 is CSAGQGHYGYTF. CDR3 nucleotides: TGCAGCGCCGGACAGGGACACTATGGCTACACCTTC.

This chain connects TRBV19 to TRBJ2-7, with D possibly matching TRBD1 (5 bases). Trimming left V 0 bases short and J 3 bases short, with 12 bases between. Germline V gives CDR1 LNHDA, CDR2 SQIVND (reference sequence). This CDR3 has 15 amino acids. The CDR3 protein is CASSIDATAFYEQYF. The CDR3 DNA follows: TGTGCCAGTAGTATAGACGCGACAGCATTCTACGAGCAGTACTTC.

The chain carries TRBV5-5 and TRBJ1-2; the match to TRBD1 covers 7 bases. The CDR3 spans 14 residues. Losses at the gene ends were 5 bases for V and 10 bases for J; bases not matched to a gene: 14. Germline CDR1 is SGHKS and CDR2 is YYEKEE (reference sequence). CDR3 protein: CASRPQTGRVVYTF. CDR3 bases: TGTGCCAGCAGACCCCAGACAGGGAGAGTAGTCTACACCTTC.

The chain combines TRBV3-1 (or the pseudogene TRBV3-2) with TRBJ2-3; TRBD2 aligns across 10 bases. Germline V lookup: CDR1 LGHDT, CDR2 YNNKEL (reference sequence). The junction had 6 bases not matched to a gene; V was cut back by 4 bases and J by 2 bases. The CDR3 contains 16 residues. The CDR3 DNA sequence: TGTGCCAGCAGCCTTAGACTAGCGGGCTTCACAGATACGCAGTATTTT. This translates into CASSLRLAGFTDTQYF.